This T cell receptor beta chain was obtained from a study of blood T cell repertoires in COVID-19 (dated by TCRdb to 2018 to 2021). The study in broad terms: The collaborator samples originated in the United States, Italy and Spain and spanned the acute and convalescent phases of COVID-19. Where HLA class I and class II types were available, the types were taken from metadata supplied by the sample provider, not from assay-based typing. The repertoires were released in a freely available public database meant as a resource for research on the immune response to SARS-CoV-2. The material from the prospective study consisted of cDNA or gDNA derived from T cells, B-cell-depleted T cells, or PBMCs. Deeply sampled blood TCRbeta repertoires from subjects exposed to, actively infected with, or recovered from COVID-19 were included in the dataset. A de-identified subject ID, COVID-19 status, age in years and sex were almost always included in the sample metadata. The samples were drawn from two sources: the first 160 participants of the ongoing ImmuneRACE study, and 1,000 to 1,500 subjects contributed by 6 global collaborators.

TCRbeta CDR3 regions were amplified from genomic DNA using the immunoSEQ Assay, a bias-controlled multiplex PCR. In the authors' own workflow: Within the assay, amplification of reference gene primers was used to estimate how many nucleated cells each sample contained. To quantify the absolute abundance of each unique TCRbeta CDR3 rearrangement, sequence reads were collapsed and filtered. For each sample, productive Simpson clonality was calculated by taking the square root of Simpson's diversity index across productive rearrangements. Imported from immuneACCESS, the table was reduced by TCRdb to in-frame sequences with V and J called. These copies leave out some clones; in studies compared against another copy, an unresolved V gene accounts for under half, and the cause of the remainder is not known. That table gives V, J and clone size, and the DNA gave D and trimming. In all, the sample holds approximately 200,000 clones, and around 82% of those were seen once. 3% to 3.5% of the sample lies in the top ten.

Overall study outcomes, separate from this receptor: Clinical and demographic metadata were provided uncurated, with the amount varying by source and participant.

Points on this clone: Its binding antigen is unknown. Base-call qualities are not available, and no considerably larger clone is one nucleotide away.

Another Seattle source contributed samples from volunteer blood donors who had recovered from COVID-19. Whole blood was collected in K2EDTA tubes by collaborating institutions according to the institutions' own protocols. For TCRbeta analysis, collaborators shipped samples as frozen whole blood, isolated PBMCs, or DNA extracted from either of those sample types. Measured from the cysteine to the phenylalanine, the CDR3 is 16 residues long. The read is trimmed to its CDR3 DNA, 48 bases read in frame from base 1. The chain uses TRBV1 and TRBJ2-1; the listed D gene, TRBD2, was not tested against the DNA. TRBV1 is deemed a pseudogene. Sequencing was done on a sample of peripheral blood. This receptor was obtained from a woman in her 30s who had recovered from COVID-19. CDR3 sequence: CTSSFSGTSGHQEQFF. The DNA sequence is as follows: TGCACCAGCAGCTTCTCCGGGACTAGCGGTCACCAAGAGCAGTTCTTC.